The 15 T cell receptor beta chains below all came from one sample that was sequenced in a study of blood T cell repertoires in COVID-19. Generated by immunoSEQ multiplex PCR, the TCRdb table keeps only in-frame clones and is missing some. The sample has some 300,000 clones, about 87% seen once. The sample comprised peripheral blood. The origin of the receptors is a man aged 65 to 85 with acute or convalescent COVID-19.

The J gene is TRBJ2-1, the V gene TRBV30; 10 nucleotides match TRBD2. CDR1 is GTSNPN, CDR2 SVGIG, per germline (reference sequence). This CDR3 comprises 16 residues. J gave up 0 bases and V 2 bases, and 4 bases lay outside the gene matches. The CDR3 bases are TGTGCCTGGAGTAAGACTAGCGGGCACTCCTACAATGAGCAGTTCTTC. Translating gives CAWSKTSGHSYNEQFF.

J is TRBJ2-3 and V is TRBV7-9; D is unclear. CDR3 length: 11 amino acids. The germline V and J ends were trimmed by 3 bases and 6 bases, with 4 bases remaining between them. Per germline, CDR1 SEHNR and CDR2 FQNEAQ (reference sequence). The CDR3 here is CASSFGDTQYF. CDR3 bases: TGTGCCAGCAGCTTCGGGGATACGCAGTATTTT.

This chain uses TRBV3-1 (or the pseudogene TRBV3-2) with TRBJ1-6, with 10 bases lining up with TRBD1. The CDR3 spans 16 residues. Germline CDR1 reads LGHDT; CDR2 reads YNNKEL (reference sequence). V shed 5 bases, J shed 8 bases, and the junction held 9 bases outside the gene matches. CDR3 bases: TGTGCCAGCAGCGATTGGGGACAGGGGAGCGATTCACCCCTCCACTTT. Protein sequence: CASSDWGQGSDSPLHF.

The chain joins TRBV4-3 to TRBJ2-7; 9 bases line up with TRBD1. The V and J ends lost 4 bases and 2 bases, in that order; junction bases with no gene match: 3. CDR1 is LGHNA and CDR2 is YSLEER in the germline V gene. This CDR3 is 14 amino acids long. CDR3 coding DNA: TGCGCCAGCAGCCGGGACAGGGCGACCTACGAGCAGTACTTC. Its protein is CASSRDRATYEQYF.

The CDR3 bases are TGCAGCGTGCCTAGGACTAGCGGGAGTGCAGAGACCCAGTACTTC. Translating it yields CSVPRTSGSAETQYF. The J gene is TRBJ2-5, the V gene TRBV29-1; the match to TRBD2 covers 13 bases. Germline trimming cut 6 bases from V and 4 bases from J; bases unmatched to any gene: 8. The CDR3 is made up of 15 amino acids. Germline CDR1 and CDR2: SQVTM and ANQGSEA.

This rearrangement joins TRBV28 to TRBJ1-4; D call uncertain. The CDR3 is made up of 12 amino acids. CDR1 is MDHEN and CDR2 is SYDVKM in the germline V gene. With 8 bases removed from V and 8 bases from J, the gap between germline ends came to 12 bases. The CDR3 region is CASGPMGEKLFF. CDR3 nucleotide sequence: TGTGCCAGCGGCCCGATGGGCGAAAAACTGTTTTTT.

CDR3 sequence: CASREVGTGELFF. For the CDR3, the DNA is TGTGCCAGTAGGGAGGTTGGAACCGGGGAGCTGTTTTTT. The chain carries TRBV19 and TRBJ2-2, with D maybe TRBD2 (5 bases). V lost 6 bases and J lost 5, with 10 bases in between. Germline values: CDR1 LNHDA, CDR2 SQIVND (reference sequence). CDR3 size: 13 residues.

The rearrangement joins TRBV7-2 to TRBJ2-1; 9 bases fit TRBD2. The CDR3 extends over 18 amino acids. Germline-derived CDR1 and CDR2 are SGHTA and FQGNSA. Trimming removed 1 base from V and 4 bases from J; junction bases left unmatched: 11. The CDR3 here is CASSLGQLAGEVYNEQFF. CDR3 coding DNA: TGTGCCAGCAGCTTAGGGCAATTAGCGGGGGAAGTGTACAATGAGCAGTTCTTC.

The chain employs TRBV6-6 and TRBJ1-3; 9 nucleotides agree with TRBD1. J gave up 4 bases and V 4 bases, and 5 bases lay outside the gene matches. The CDR3 loop spans 15 amino acids. Looked up from germline, CDR1 is MNHNY and CDR2 is SVGAGI (reference sequence). CDR3 in amino acids: CASSFQQGAGNTIYF. In DNA form, the CDR3 reads TGTGCCAGCAGTTTTCAACAGGGGGCGGGAAACACCATATATTTT.

CDR3 residues: CASSQRVGYGYTF. In DNA, the CDR3 is TGTGCCAGCAGCCAAAGAGTCGGGTATGGCTACACCTTC. The genes are TRBV3-1 (or the pseudogene TRBV3-2) and TRBJ1-2; unclear D gene. V was trimmed by 2 bases and J by 5 bases, leaving 9 bases between them. Germline V gene data show CDR1 as LGHDT and CDR2 as YNNKEL (reference sequence). CDR3 length: 13 amino acids.

The chain couples TRBV28 to TRBJ2-7; 7 nucleotides align to TRBD1. The CDR3 totals 14 residues. V lost 7 bases to trimming and J lost 3 bases; unmatched junction nucleotides: 9. In germline, CDR1 is MDHEN, CDR2 SYDVKM. CDR3: CASKRTGNGYEQYF. The CDR3 nucleotides read TGTGCCAGCAAACGGACAGGCAACGGCTACGAGCAGTACTTC.

Only one count was recorded for this clone. This rearrangement joins TRBV2 to TRBJ1-5; 10 bases fit TRBD1. V was pared by 6 bases and J by 2 bases, with 4 bases of the junction left unmatched. This CDR3 has 15 residues. The germline CDR1 and CDR2 sequences are SNHLY and FYNNEI. The CDR3 reads CASRGDRGRNQPQHF. The CDR3 region has the DNA TGTGCCAGCAGGGGGGACAGGGGTCGCAATCAGCCCCAGCATTTT.

This sequence joins TRBV29-1 and TRBJ2-3, with 10 bases lining up with TRBD2. CDR1 SQVTM and CDR2 ANQGSEA come from the germline V gene. CDR3 size: 16 residues. The J segment lost 3 bases and the V segment lost 5 bases, leaving 11 bases of the junction unmatched. CDR3 protein: CSVTASSGSETDTQYF. In DNA form, the CDR3 reads TGCAGCGTTACGGCGTCTAGCGGGAGTGAGACAGATACGCAGTATTTT.

Notes on this clone: Mismatch with germline at one junction end may stem from a read error. The chain uses TRBV12-3 or TRBV12-4 and TRBJ1-2, with TRBD1 matching over 7 bases. The length of the CDR3 is 11 residues. The chain's CDR3 is CASSSYRDSVF. The CDR3 DNA reads as TGTGCCAGCAGTTCCTACCGGGACAGCGTCTTC.

The gene calls are TRBV28 and TRBJ2-4; 14 nucleotides line up with TRBD2. Looked up from germline, CDR1 is MDHEN and CDR2 is SYDVKM. The CDR3 loop spans 18 amino acids. Trimming took 10 bases from V and 1 from J; bases not matched to a gene: 12. The CDR3 DNA is TGTGCCACAACCTCGTCCGGGACTAGCGGGAGTGCCAAAAACATTCAGTACTTC. Its protein is CATTSSGTSGSAKNIQYF.